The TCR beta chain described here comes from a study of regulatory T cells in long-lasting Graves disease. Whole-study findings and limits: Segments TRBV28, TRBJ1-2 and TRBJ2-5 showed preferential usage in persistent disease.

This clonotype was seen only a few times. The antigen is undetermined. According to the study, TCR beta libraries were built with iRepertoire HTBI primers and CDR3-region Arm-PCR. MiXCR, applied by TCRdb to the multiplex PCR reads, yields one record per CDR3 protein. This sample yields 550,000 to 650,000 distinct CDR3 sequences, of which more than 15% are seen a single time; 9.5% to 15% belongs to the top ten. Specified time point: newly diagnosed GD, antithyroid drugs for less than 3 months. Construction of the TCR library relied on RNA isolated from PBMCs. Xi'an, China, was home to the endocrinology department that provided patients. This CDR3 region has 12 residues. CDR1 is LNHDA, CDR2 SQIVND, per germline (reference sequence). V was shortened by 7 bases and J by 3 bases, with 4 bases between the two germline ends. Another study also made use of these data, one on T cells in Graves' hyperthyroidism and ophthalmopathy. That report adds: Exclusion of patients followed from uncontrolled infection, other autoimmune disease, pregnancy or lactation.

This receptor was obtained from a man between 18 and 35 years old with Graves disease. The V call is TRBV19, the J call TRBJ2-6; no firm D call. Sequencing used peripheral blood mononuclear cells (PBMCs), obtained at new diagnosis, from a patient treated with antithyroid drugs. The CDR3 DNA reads TGTGCCAGTACTCTTGGGGCCAACGTCCTGACTTTC. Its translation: CASTLGANVLTF.